This entry lists 22 T cell receptor beta chains sequenced from one sample in a study of cytomegalovirus exposure and HLA in healthy donors. Primers: 60 Vbeta forward and 13 Jbeta reverse. Assay: immunoSEQ multiplex PCR; the TCRdb copy retains only in-frame clones and omits some. The data hold 100,000 to 120,000 clones, with 69% observed a single time. Sequenced sample: PBMCs. The receptors derive from a man under 40 in good health and CMV-seronegative.

Only a few counts were recorded for this clone. V and J are TRBV11-2 and TRBJ2-3; D is ambiguous. There are 11 residues in the CDR3. Between the trimmed V and J ends, which lost 4 bases and 9 bases, there was a span of 8 bases. Germline V CDR1 and CDR2: SGHAT, FQNNGV. The CDR3 sequence: CASSSPRTQYF. The CDR3 DNA reads TGTGCCAGCAGCTCCCCTCGGACGCAGTATTTT.

This clone has just a few counts. This chain connects TRBV9 to TRBJ1-2; D gene uncertain. The V end lost 2 bases, the J end lost 3 bases, and 17 bases lay between the germline ends. CDR1 and CDR2 (germline): SGDLS, YYNGEE. The CDR3 totals 16 residues. CDR3 region: CASSVGVEDFYYGYTF. The CDR3 nucleotides are TGTGCCAGCAGCGTGGGTGTGGAGGACTTCTACTATGGCTACACCTTC.

This clone has only one observation. The chain has TRBV19 and TRBJ2-2; no reliable D call. CDR3 length: 14 amino acids. Trimming removed 1 base at V and 3 bases at J, with 6 bases between. CDR1 and CDR2 from the germline V gene are LNHDA and SQIVND (reference sequence). The CDR3 DNA reads as TGTGCCAGTAGTATAGCTCCCTACACCGGGGAGCTGTTTTTT. It translates to CASSIAPYTGELFF.

The V and J genes are TRBV19 and TRBJ2-1, with a tentative D call TRBD2 (5 bases). In germline, CDR1 is LNHDA, CDR2 SQIVND (reference sequence). Between the trimmed V and J ends, which lost 5 bases and 4 bases, there was a span of 9 bases. The length of the CDR3 is 13 residues. The CDR3 bases are TGTGCCAGTAGTCCTCGACTATACAATGAGCAGTTCTTC. Protein sequence: CASSPRLYNEQFF.

The rearrangement joins TRBV19 to TRBJ1-3; D is perhaps TRBD1 (6 bases). The CDR3 runs 15 residues. Germline lookup yields CDR1 LNHDA and CDR2 SQIVND (reference sequence). V was pared by 3 bases and J by 2 bases, with 11 bases between. CDR3 bases: TGTGCCAGTAGTATCGTACAGGGCACTGGAAACACCATATATTTT. Translation: CASSIVQGTGNTIYF. Variable domain in full (rest from reference TRBV19 and TRBJ1-3): DGGITQSPKYLFRKEGQNVTLSCEQNLNHDAMYWYRQDPGQGLRLIYYSQIVNDFQKGDIAEGYSVSREKKESFPLTVTSAQKNPTAFYLCASSIVQGTGNTIYFGEGSWLTVV.

The chain has TRBV6-1 and TRBJ2-3; D may be TRBD1 (6 bases). V dropped 3 bases and J dropped 5 bases, with 9 bases sitting between them. This CDR3 spans 13 amino acids. Germline loops: CDR1 MNHNS, CDR2 SASEGT. The DNA of the CDR3 is TGTGCCAGCAGTGACCCACAGGGAGATACGCAGTATTTT. This codes for CASSDPQGDTQYF.

The chain combines TRBV11-1 with TRBJ2-3, with 13 bases identical to TRBD2. The CDR3 has 15 residues. The V and J ends lost 6 bases and 5 bases, in that order; junction bases with no gene match: 5. Germline CDR1 and CDR2: SGHAT and FQDESV (reference sequence). CDR3 region: CASRRTSGRGDTQYF. CDR3 bases: TGTGCCAGCAGGCGGACTAGCGGGAGAGGAGATACGCAGTATTTT.

V is TRBV7-2 and J is TRBJ2-3; D unresolved. V lost 5 bases to trimming and J lost 6 bases, with 12 bases between them. This CDR3 contains 13 residues. The germline CDR1 and CDR2 sequences are SGHTA and FQGNSA. DNA for the CDR3: TGTGCCAGCAGCCCCCCCGAGTGGGATACGCAGTATTTT. Encoded protein: CASSPPEWDTQYF.

This clone has just a few counts. The chain couples TRBV7-6 to TRBJ2-2; D may be TRBD1 (6 bases). The V gene lost 5 bases and the J gene lost 0 bases, with 16 bases spanning the gap. CDR1 SGHVS and CDR2 FNYEAQ come from the germline V gene. The CDR3 length is 17 residues. CDR3 residues: CASSPRTGQANTGELFF. Here the CDR3 DNA reads TGTGCCAGCAGCCCCCGAACAGGGCAAGCGAACACCGGGGAGCTGTTTTTT.

This clone was found once. V is TRBV18 and J is TRBJ1-1; unclear D gene. The CDR3 covers 14 residues. Trimming stripped 1 base from V and 3 bases from J, with 9 bases between. The germline gives CDR1 KGHSH, CDR2 LQKENI. CDR3 DNA sequence: TGTGCCAGCTCACCACTCTCCGAGGACACTGAAGCTTTCTTT. Translation gives CASSPLSEDTEAFF.

This clone occurred once. The rearrangement uses TRBV9 and TRBJ2-7, with D possibly being TRBD2 (5 bases). The germline CDR1 and CDR2 sequences are SGDLS and YYNGEE. The CDR3 has 15 residues. Trimming shortened V by 0 bases and J by 5 bases, and 15 bases separated the two germline ends. The CDR3 DNA follows: TGTGCCAGCAGCGTAGAACAAGCGGAGAAGGACGAGCAGTACTTC. Translated: CASSVEQAEKDEQYF.

This rearrangement joins TRBV4-2 to TRBJ2-2; possibly TRBD2 for D (5 bases). V lost 3 bases to trimming and J lost 4 bases, with 15 bases between them. The CDR3 totals 16 residues. Germline V lookup: CDR1 LGHNA, CDR2 YNFKEQ. The CDR3 here is CASSHEGQSGTGELFF. The DNA for the CDR3 is TGTGCCAGCAGCCACGAGGGCCAGTCAGGCACCGGGGAGCTGTTTTTT.

The J gene is TRBJ2-1, the V gene TRBV7-6; 7 bases agree with TRBD2. Germline V gene sequence: CDR1 SGHVS, CDR2 FNYEAQ. V trimming: 2 bases; J trimming: 2 bases; junction bases outside the gene matches: 6. CDR3 length equals 16 residues. The CDR3 DNA is TGTGCCAGCAGCTTAACTGCGGGAGTTACCTACAATGAGCAGTTCTTC. Its translation is CASSLTAGVTYNEQFF.

The rearrangement links TRBV11-3 to TRBJ2-7; tentatively, D is TRBD2 (6 bases). The CDR3 has 15 residues. Trimming removed 6 bases from V and 0 bases from J, with 15 bases in between. CDR1 SGHNT and CDR2 YENEEA come from the germline V gene. CDR3 sequence reads: CASRDRDSSSYEQYF. For the CDR3, the DNA is TGTGCCAGCAGGGACCGGGACTCGAGCTCCTACGAGCAGTACTTC.

This clone was seen a single time. The chain couples TRBV5-4 to TRBJ2-6; tentatively, D is TRBD1 (6 bases). The CDR3 covers 16 residues. Per the germline V gene, CDR1 is SGHNT and CDR2 is YYREEE (reference sequence). Trimming cost V 4 bases and J 0 bases, with 11 bases left between them. DNA for the CDR3: TGTGCCAGCAGCCCGGGACACCACTCTGGGGCCAACGTCCTGACTTTC. Protein: CASSPGHHSGANVLTF. The full variable domain, in which reference TRBV5-4 and TRBJ2-6 provide the parts outside the CDR3, is ETGVTQSPTHLIKTRGQQVTLRCSSQSGHNTVSWYQQALGQGPQFIFQYYREEENGRGNFPPRFSGLQFPNYSSELNVNALELDDSALYLCASSPGHHSGANVLTFGAGSRLTVL.

V gene TRBV10-3 combines with J gene TRBJ1-1, with TRBD1 identical over 9 bases. The CDR3 runs to 15 residues. CDR1 and CDR2 from the germline V gene are ENHRY and SYGVKD. The V gene end was trimmed by 9 bases and the J gene end by 4 bases; junction bases not matched to a gene: 12. CDR3 sequence: CAMSPGTGIGTEAFF. In nucleotides, the CDR3 is TGTGCCATGAGTCCCGGGACAGGGATCGGCACTGAAGCTTTCTTT.

The chain links TRBV6-5 to TRBJ1-1; D is uncertain. Between the trimmed V and J ends, which lost 2 bases and 1 base, there was a span of 5 bases. This CDR3 region has 13 residues. The germline V gene has CDR1 MNHEY and CDR2 SVGAGI. CDR3 sequence (DNA): TGTGCCAGCAGTTACGGGCGGAACACTGAAGCTTTCTTT. It encodes CASSYGRNTEAFF.

The chain recombines TRBV15 with TRBJ1-1, with D perhaps matching TRBD1 (5 bases). The CDR3 has 14 residues. From germline, CDR1 is LNHNV and CDR2 YYDKDF (reference sequence). Trimming shortened V by 5 bases and J by 1 base, and 11 bases separated the two germline ends. The CDR3 sequence: CATSVSGGNTEAFF. The CDR3, as DNA: TGTGCCACCAGCGTTAGCGGGGGGAACACTGAAGCTTTCTTT.

This chain links TRBV5-6 with TRBJ1-1; 9 nucleotides agree with TRBD1. The junction had 4 bases not matched to a gene; V was cut back by 3 bases and J by 1 base. Germline V gene sequence: CDR1 SGHDT, CDR2 YYEEEE. This CDR3 spans 15 amino acids. CDR3 loop: CASSSPGQGNTEAFF. The CDR3 DNA is TGTGCCAGCAGCTCACCGGGACAGGGGAACACTGAAGCTTTCTTT.

V usage is TRBV5-6 and J usage is TRBJ1-2; 9 bases align to TRBD1. V shed 3 bases and J 0 bases; nucleotides not matched to a gene: 3. Germline-derived CDR1 and CDR2 are SGHDT and YYEEEE. CDR3 length equals 15 residues. CDR3 nucleotide sequence: TGTGCCAGCAGCTCACAGGGGGCCACTAACTATGGCTACACCTTC. As protein: CASSSQGATNYGYTF. The variable domain in full, with the rest retrieved from reference TRBV5-6 and TRBJ1-2, is DAGVTQSPTHLIKTRGQQVTLRCSPKSGHDTVSWYQQALGQGPQFIFQYYEEEERQRGNFPDRFSGHQFPNYSSELNVNALLLGDSALYLCASSSQGATNYGYTFGSGTRLTVV.

The CDR3: CASSLGQMNTEAFF. CDR3 nucleotides: TGTGCCAGCTCACTAGGACAGATGAACACTGAAGCTTTCTTT. The chain recombines TRBV18 with TRBJ1-1; D might be TRBD1 (6 bases). Germline V gene lookup returns CDR1 KGHSH and CDR2 LQKENI. There are 14 residues in the CDR3. Deletions cut 4 bases from V and 0 bases from J, with 9 bases between. Drawing the rest from reference TRBV18 and TRBJ1-1, the complete variable domain is NAGVMQNPRHLVRRRGQEARLRCSPMKGHSHVYWYRQLPEEGLKFMVYLQKENIIDESGMPKERFSAEFPKEGPSILRIQQVVRGDSAAYFCASSLGQMNTEAFFGQGTRLTVV.

This chain links TRBV28 with TRBJ1-2, with D maybe TRBD1 (5 bases). V was pared by 6 bases and J by 4 bases, with 18 bases between. Germline CDR1 MDHEN, CDR2 SYDVKM. This CDR3 is built from 15 residues. This chain's CDR3 is CASSLLSRGTYGYTF. In nucleotides, the CDR3 is TGTGCCAGCAGCCTCCTCTCCCGGGGGACCTATGGCTACACCTTC.